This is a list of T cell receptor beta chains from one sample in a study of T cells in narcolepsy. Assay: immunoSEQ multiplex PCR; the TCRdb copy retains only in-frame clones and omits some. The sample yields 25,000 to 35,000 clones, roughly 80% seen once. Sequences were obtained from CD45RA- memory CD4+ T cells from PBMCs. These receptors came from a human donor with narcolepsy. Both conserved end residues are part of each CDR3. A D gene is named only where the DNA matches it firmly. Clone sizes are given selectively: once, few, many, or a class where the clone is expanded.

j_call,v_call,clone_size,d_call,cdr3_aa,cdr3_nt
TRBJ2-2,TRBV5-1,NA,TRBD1,CASTRTGGNTGELFF,TGCGCCAGCACCCGGACAGGGGGGAACACCGGGGAGCTGTTTTTT
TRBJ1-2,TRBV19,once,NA,CASSITDSYGYTF,TGTGCCAGTAGTATTACAGACAGTTATGGCTACACCTTC
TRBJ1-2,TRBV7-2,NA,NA,CASPLTADSGGGYTF,TGTGCCAGCCCTTTAACTGCGGACAGCGGTGGTGGCTACACCTTC
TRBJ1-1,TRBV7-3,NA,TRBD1,CASSLPFGQGNTEAFF,TGTGCCAGCAGCCTCCCTTTTGGACAGGGGAACACTGAAGCTTTCTTT
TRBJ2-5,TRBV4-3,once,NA,CASSPGGIDQETQYF,TGCGCCAGCAGCCCGGGTGGTATAGACCAAGAGACCCAGTACTTC
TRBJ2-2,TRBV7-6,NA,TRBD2,CASSTTSGRAPRPGGELFF,TGTGCCAGCAGCACAACTAGCGGGAGGGCCCCCCGACCGGGCGGGGAGCTGTTTTTT
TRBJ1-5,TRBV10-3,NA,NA,CAISEPPGQPQHF,TGTGCCATCAGTGAGCCACCGGGACAGCCCCAGCATTTT
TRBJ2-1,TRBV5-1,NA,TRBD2,CASSPPGKGGDEQFF,TGCGCCAGCAGCCCCCCAGGTAAGGGAGGGGATGAGCAGTTCTTC
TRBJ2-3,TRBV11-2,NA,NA,CASSLDVGRGTDTQYF,TGTGCCAGCAGCTTAGATGTGGGCCGGGGGACAGATACGCAGTATTTT
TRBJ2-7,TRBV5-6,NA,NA,CASSYRAAYEQYF,TGTGCCAGCAGCTACCGGGCCGCCTACGAGCAGTACTTC
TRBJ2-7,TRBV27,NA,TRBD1,CASSSQIRRDRGLYEQYF,TGTGCCAGCAGTTCCCAAATACGCCGGGACAGGGGGCTCTACGAGCAGTACTTC
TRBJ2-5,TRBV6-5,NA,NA,CASSSGQWETQYF,TGTGCCAGCAGTTCCGGACAGTGGGAGACCCAGTACTTC
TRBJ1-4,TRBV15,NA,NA,CATTRGPLNEKLFF,TGTGCCACCACCCGGGGGCCCCTTAATGAAAAACTGTTTTTT
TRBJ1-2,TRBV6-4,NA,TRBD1,CARLPGQDGYTF,TGTGCCAGACTACCAGGACAGGATGGCTACACCTTC
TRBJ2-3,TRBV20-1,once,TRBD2,CSARAGGLYF,TGCAGTGCTAGGGCGGGAGGGTTGTATTTT
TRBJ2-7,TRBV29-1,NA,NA,CSVGEGYEQYF,TGCAGCGTTGGTGAGGGGTACGAGCAGTACTTC
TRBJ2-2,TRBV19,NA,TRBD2,CASSIGGRVTGELFF,TGTGCCAGTAGTATAGGCGGGAGGGTCACCGGGGAGCTGTTTTTT
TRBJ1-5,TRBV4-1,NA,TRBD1,CASSHPGQINQPQHF,TGCGCCAGCAGCCACCCGGGACAGATCAATCAGCCCCAGCATTTT
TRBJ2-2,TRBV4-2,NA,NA,CASSHGGNTGELFF,TGTGCCAGCAGCCACGGCGGAAACACCGGGGAGCTGTTTTTT
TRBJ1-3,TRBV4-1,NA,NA,CASSQDRVGLRGNTIYF,TGCGCCAGCAGCCAAGATCGGGTAGGGTTGCGAGGAAACACCATATATTTT
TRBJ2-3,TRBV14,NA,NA,CASSQQITPTDTQYF,TGTGCCAGCAGCCAGCAAATTACCCCCACAGATACGCAGTATTTT
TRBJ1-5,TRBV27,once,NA,CASSTIGGGSYSNQPQHF,TGTGCCAGCAGTACCATAGGGGGAGGGAGTTATAGCAATCAGCCCCAGCATTTT
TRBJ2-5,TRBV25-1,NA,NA,CASSDLREEQYF,TGTGCCAGTAGTGATCTCAGGGAGGAGCAGTACTTC
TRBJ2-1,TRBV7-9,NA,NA,CASMLELGSEQFF,TGTGCCAGCATGCTAGAGTTGGGTAGTGAGCAGTTCTTC
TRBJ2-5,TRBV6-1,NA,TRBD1,CASTLRTGRETQYF,TGTGCCAGCACCCTACGGACAGGGAGGGAGACCCAGTACTTC
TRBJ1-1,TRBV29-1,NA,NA,CSARPATEAFF,TGCAGCGCTCGACCCGCTACTGAAGCTTTCTTT
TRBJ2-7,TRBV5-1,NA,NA,CASSLVHASYEQYF,TGCGCCAGCAGCTTGGTCCACGCCTCCTACGAGCAGTACTTC
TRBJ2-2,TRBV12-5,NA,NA,CASGLVLGQYTGELFF,TGTGCTAGTGGTTTGGTCCTGGGCCAATACACCGGGGAGCTGTTTTTT
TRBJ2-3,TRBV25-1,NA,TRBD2,CASSASGRTDTQYF,TGTGCCAGCAGTGCTAGCGGGAGGACAGATACGCAGTATTTT
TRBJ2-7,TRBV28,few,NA,CASRPNRARWEQYF,TGTGCCAGCAGGCCCAACAGGGCGAGGTGGGAGCAGTACTTC
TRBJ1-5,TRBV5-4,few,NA,CASSIIGQPQHF,TGTGCCAGCAGTATCATCGGCCAGCCCCAGCATTTT
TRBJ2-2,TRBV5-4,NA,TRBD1,CASSLEGARSTGELFF,TGTGCCAGCAGCTTGGAGGGGGCGCGGTCCACCGGGGAGCTGTTTTTT
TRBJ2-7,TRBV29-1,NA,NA,CSVGGAAAAGEQYF,TGCAGCGTTGGGGGGGCGGCGGCTGCTGGCGAGCAGTACTTC
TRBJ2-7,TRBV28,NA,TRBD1,CASSLWTGGWDF,TGTGCCAGCAGTTTATGGACAGGGGGTTGGGACTTC
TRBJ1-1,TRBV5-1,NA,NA,CASSLGGRSTSEAFF,TGCGCCAGCAGCCTTGGGGGGCGTAGTACTTCGGAAGCTTTCTTT
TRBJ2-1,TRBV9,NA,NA,CASSVNDEQFF,TGTGCCAGCAGCGTTAACGATGAGCAGTTCTTC
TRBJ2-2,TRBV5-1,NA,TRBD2,CASKPTSGSTGELFF,TGCGCCAGCAAACCCACTAGCGGGAGCACCGGGGAGCTGTTTTTT
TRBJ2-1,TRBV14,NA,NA,CASSQVVRGEQFF,TGTGCCAGCAGCCAAGTGGTCCGAGGGGAGCAGTTCTTC
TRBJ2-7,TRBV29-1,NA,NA,CSVNGVYEQYF,TGCAGCGTTAACGGGGTTTACGAGCAGTACTTC
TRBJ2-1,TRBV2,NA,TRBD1,CASSVSGQLNSYNEQFF,TGTGCCAGCAGTGTTTCGGGACAGCTGAACTCTTACAATGAGCAGTTCTTC